These 21 T cell receptor beta chains share one sample of origin, sequenced in a study of beta chain features in type 1 diabetes. Sequenced material consisted of expressed TCRB transcripts (all of the isolated RNA was reverse transcribed). Only in-frame clones appear in the TCRdb table, and some are missing; sequencing was by immunoSEQ multiplex PCR. The sample lists 430,000 or so clones, 11% occurring once. The sample consisted of naive CD4+ T cells from blood. The origin of the receptors is a woman between 18 and 30 years old in good health.

The chain has TRBV18 and TRBJ2-7; D might be TRBD1 (5 bases). The CDR3 loop spans 14 amino acids. Germline lookup yields CDR1 KGHSH and CDR2 LQKENI. Trimming shortened V by 3 bases and J by 1 base, and 10 bases separated the two germline ends. CDR3 nucleotides: TGTGCCAGCTCACCGATAGACAGTTCCTACGAGCAGTACTTC. This gives the protein CASSPIDSSYEQYF.

The chain joins TRBV2 to TRBJ1-5, with D unresolved. Between the trimmed V and J ends, which lost 6 bases and 6 bases, there was a span of 6 bases. This CDR3 comprises 11 residues. Per germline, CDR1 SNHLY and CDR2 FYNNEI. In DNA form, the CDR3 reads TGTGCCAGCAGCATAAGTCAGCCCCAGCATTTT. Its protein is CASSISQPQHF.

The rearrangement joins TRBV20-1 to TRBJ1-6, with D uncertain. CDR1 is DFQATT and CDR2 is SNEGSKA in the germline V gene (reference sequence). The CDR3 is 11 amino acids. The CDR3 DNA reads TGCTCCACCAGATATAATTCACCCCTCCACTTT. Protein product: CSTRYNSPLHF.

The chain is built from TRBV10-3 and TRBJ2-7, with D unclear. This CDR3 has 14 residues. In germline, CDR1 is ENHRY, CDR2 SYGVKD. Trimming left V 2 bases short and J 2 bases short, with 10 bases between. This chain's CDR3 is CAISELDVTYEQYF. The CDR3 bases are TGTGCCATCAGTGAGCTCGACGTAACCTACGAGCAGTACTTC.

This clone was observed a handful of times. The chain uses TRBV29-1 and TRBJ2-1; no definite D call. Trimming took off 4 bases at V and 5 bases at J, with 18 bases between the two ends. The CDR3 consists of 15 residues. Germline-derived CDR1 and CDR2 are SQVTM and ANQGSEA. CDR3: CSVVGPRLKNNEQFF. As DNA, the CDR3 is TGCAGCGTTGTAGGTCCGCGTCTGAAAAACAATGAGCAGTTCTTC.

This clone has only a few counts. The V gene is TRBV5-6, the J gene TRBJ2-2, with D possibly TRBD1 on 6 matching bases. Trimming pared 2 bases from V and 1 base from J, leaving 9 bases between. Germline V gene lookup returns CDR1 SGHDT and CDR2 YYEEEE. CDR3 length: 15 amino acids. In nucleotides, the CDR3 is TGTGCCAGCAGCTTTGACAGGCGGAACACCGGGGAGCTGTTTTTT. The encoded protein is CASSFDRRNTGELFF.

V usage is TRBV30 and J usage is TRBJ2-7, with a tentative D call TRBD1 (6 bases). CDR3 length: 13 residues. The germline V and J ends were trimmed by 2 bases and 2 bases, with 10 bases remaining between them. Germline loops: CDR1 GTSNPN, CDR2 SVGIG (reference sequence). CDR3: CAWSRGSAYEQYF. The DNA for the CDR3 is TGTGCCTGGAGTAGGGGGAGTGCCTACGAGCAGTACTTC.

There are a few counts of this clone. The rearrangement uses TRBV29-1 and TRBJ2-3, with 8 nucleotides matching TRBD2. The V gene end was trimmed by 6 bases and the J gene end by 1 base; junction bases not matched to a gene: 9. Germline loops: CDR1 SQVTM, CDR2 ANQGSEA. CDR3 size: 15 residues. The CDR3: CSVARTSSGTDTQYF. CDR3 DNA sequence: TGCAGCGTCGCCCGGACTAGCTCTGGCACAGATACGCAGTATTTT.

This clone was detected only a few times. The J gene is TRBJ1-2, the V gene TRBV29-1, with D uncertain. The CDR3 spans 11 residues. Between the trimmed V and J ends, which lost 3 bases and 2 bases, there was a span of 4 bases. CDR1 is SQVTM and CDR2 is ANQGSEA in the germline V gene. This chain's CDR3 is CSVDHNYGYTF. The CDR3 DNA follows: TGCAGCGTTGACCACAACTATGGCTACACCTTC.

This clone appeared a few times. The sample contains more than one DNA sequence encoding this CDR3. This chain connects TRBV18 to TRBJ2-5, with D unresolved. The CDR3 extends over 13 amino acids. Germline values: CDR1 KGHSH, CDR2 LQKENI. V was pared by 4 bases and J by 0 bases, with 6 bases between. CDR3 coding DNA: TGTGCCAGCTCACAGGCTCACCAAGAGACCCAGTACTTC. This gives the protein CASSQAHQETQYF.

The gene calls are TRBV19 and TRBJ1-2; D is unresolved. Per germline, CDR1 LNHDA and CDR2 SQIVND (reference sequence). Trimming removed 6 bases at V and 2 bases at J, with 13 bases between. This CDR3 is built from 14 residues. CDR3 DNA: TGTGCCAGTAGAACAGACCAGCGCAACTATGGCTACACCTTC. It encodes CASRTDQRNYGYTF.

The CDR3 region has the DNA TGCGCCAGCAGCTTGGTATCCCCACGGGGGCAGTTCTTC. As protein: CASSLVSPRGQFF. V usage is TRBV5-1 and J usage is TRBJ2-1, with D perhaps TRBD2 (5 bases). Between the trimmed V and J ends, which lost 0 bases and 12 bases, there was a span of 13 bases. The CDR3 totals 13 residues. CDR1 and CDR2 (germline): SGHRS, YFSETQ.

This sequence joins TRBV27 and TRBJ2-7; the match to TRBD2 covers 15 bases. Germline CDR1 is MNHEY and CDR2 is SMNVEV (reference sequence). V dropped 5 bases and J dropped 3; count of bases not matched to a gene: 11. The CDR3 consists of 18 residues. In DNA, the CDR3 is TGTGCCAGCAGTCGTGGTCCGGGACTAGCGGGAGGTCTCTACGAGCAGTACTTC. Translation: CASSRGPGLAGGLYEQYF.

This clone occurred a few times. The gene calls are TRBV6-5 and TRBJ1-2, with a possible D match to TRBD1 (5 bases). The CDR3 loop spans 14 amino acids. Germline V gene sequence: CDR1 MNHEY, CDR2 SVGAGI. CDR3 bases: TGTGATAATTATGGAACAGGAAGCCTCTATGGCTACACCTTC. It is translated as CDNYGTGSLYGYTF.

J is TRBJ2-1 and V is TRBV10-3, with 7 bases aligning to TRBD1. The CDR3 covers 14 residues. V shed 2 bases and J 4 bases; nucleotides not matched to a gene: 2. Germline values: CDR1 ENHRY, CDR2 SYGVKD. The CDR3 bases are TGTGCCATCAGTGAGGACAGGGTTTACAATGAGCAGTTCTTC. Encoded protein: CAISEDRVYNEQFF.

This clone was counted a few times. This chain uses TRBV4-3 with TRBJ2-2; D perhaps matches TRBD1 (6 bases). The CDR3 loop spans 14 amino acids. The V end was cut by 2 bases, the J end by 6 bases, with 10 bases between. Germline V CDR1 and CDR2: LGHNA, YSLEER. The CDR3: CASSQPTGSGELFF. The DNA for the CDR3 is TGCGCCAGCAGCCAACCCACAGGGTCCGGGGAGCTGTTTTTT.

The chain joins TRBV21-1 to TRBJ2-7. TRBV21-1 represents a pseudogene. This CDR3 region has 14 residues. The CDR3 DNA is TGTGCCAGCATCGGGGGCGGCACTAAGTACGAGCAGTACTTC. Translating it yields CASIGGGTKYEQYF.

The genes are TRBV14 and TRBJ1-6; 9 bases are a match to TRBD1. V lost 4 bases to trimming and J lost 6 bases; unmatched junction nucleotides: 4. CDR3 length equals 15 residues. CDR1 SGHDN and CDR2 FVKESK come from the germline V gene. CDR3 in DNA: TGTGCCAGCAGCCGTGCGACAGGGGGTAATTCACCCCTCCACTTT. This encodes CASSRATGGNSPLHF. Filled out from reference TRBV14 and TRBJ1-6, the complete variable domain reads EAGVTQFPSHSVIEKGQTVTLRCDPISGHDNLYWYRRVMGKEIKFLLHFVKESKQDESGMPNNRFLAERTGGTYSTLKVQPAELEDSGVYFCASSRATGGNSPLHFGNGTRLTVT.

V is TRBV7-2 and J is TRBJ2-2; D remains ambiguous. The CDR3 is 13 residues long. The V gene lost 5 bases and the J gene lost 3 bases, with 7 bases spanning the gap. Germline V lookup: CDR1 SGHTA, CDR2 FQGNSA. The CDR3 sequence: CASSQGYTGELFF. The CDR3 bases are TGTGCCAGCAGCCAAGGATACACCGGGGAGCTGTTTTTT.

This clone was observed a handful of times. This chain uses TRBV7-2 with TRBJ2-3; D is uncertain. This CDR3 spans 14 amino acids. CDR1 and CDR2 from the germline V gene are SGHTA and FQGNSA. Between the trimmed V and J ends, which lost 0 bases and 0 bases, there was a span of 4 bases. DNA for the CDR3: TGTGCCAGCAGCTTAGCGGGGAGCACAGATACGCAGTATTTT. Protein sequence: CASSLAGSTDTQYF.

This clone has just a few counts. The chain recombines TRBV29-1 with TRBJ1-1; no clear D gene. V was shortened by 7 bases and J by 4 bases, with 16 bases between the two germline ends. The CDR3 spans 13 residues. Germline-derived CDR1 and CDR2 are SQVTM and ANQGSEA. The DNA for the CDR3 is TGCAGCGCAGACATGGACCATTCCACTGAAGCTTTCTTT. Its protein product is CSADMDHSTEAFF.